A selection of T cell receptor beta chains follows, all from one sample in a study of metastatic and nonmetastatic thyroid tumors. Using MiXCR, TCRdb re-called clones from the PCR reads. The repertoire has approximately 29,000 clones, roughly 17% of them found once; the top ten carry roughly 4.2%. Sequencing input: blood. The receptors were gathered from a female donor with papillary thyroid cancer or a benign thyroid nodule (not recorded which). Some clones in this sample may be carry-over from other donors' samples. Both conserved end residues are part of each CDR3. A D gene is named only where the DNA matches it firmly. A row's size may be missing; if present it is once, few, many or a size class.

clone size,D gene,J gene,V gene,CDR3 DNA,CDR3 protein
many,NA,TRBJ1-3,TRBV12-3/TRBV12-4,TGTGCCAGCACTGGTACCGGGACAGGAAACACCATATATTTT,CASTGTGTGNTIYF
many,NA,TRBJ1-4,TRBV6-1,TGTGCCAGCAGTTCAGGGTCGGCTAATGAAAAACTGTTTTTT,CASSSGSANEKLFF
many,NA,TRBJ2-2,TRBV27,TGTGCCAGCAGGCACGGGAGAGGGGACACCGGGGAGCTGTTTTTT,CASRHGRGDTGELFF
many,NA,TRBJ1-4,TRBV5-1,TGCGCCAGCAGCTTGGTTGGTCAGAACAATGAAAAACTGTTTTTT,CASSLVGQNNEKLFF
NA,NA,TRBJ2-5,TRBV5-8,TGTGCCAGCACCCCTGAGGGGGGACCGGTAGGGACCCAGTACTTC,CASTPEGGPVGTQYF
NA,NA,TRBJ1-3,TRBV7-9,TGTGCCAGCAGCCCCTCGATGAGTGGAAACACCATATATTTT,CASSPSMSGNTIYF
NA,TRBD1,TRBJ1-5,TRBV18,TGTGCCAGCTCACCCCCGGGACAGGGGAAGCCCCAGCATTTT,CASSPPGQGKPQHF
many,TRBD1,TRBJ2-1,TRBV7-3,TGTGCCAGCAGCTCGAGAGAGGGACAGGGGTACAATGAGCAGTTCTTC,CASSSREGQGYNEQFF
few,NA,TRBJ2-7,TRBV6-2/TRBV6-3,TGTGCCAGCAGTTATCTCTACGAGCAGTACTTC,CASSYLYEQYF
NA,TRBD1,TRBJ1-6,TRBV19,TGTGCCAGTAGTATAGGAGGACAGGGAGCACCCCTCCACTTT,CASSIGGQGAPLHF
many,NA,TRBJ1-5,TRBV15,TGTGCCACCAGCAGAGATCGCCGGGGTAGAGGGTCTGGAAGCAATCAGCCCCAGCATTTT,CATSRDRRGRGSGSNQPQHF
many,TRBD1,TRBJ1-1,TRBV19,TGTGCCAGTAGTTCCATTATACAGGGGTTGAACACTGAAGCTTTCTTT,CASSSIIQGLNTEAFF
many,TRBD1,TRBJ2-1,TRBV6-1,TGTGCCAGCAGTGAAATCGGCAGGGGGTCCTACAATGAGCAGTTCTTC,CASSEIGRGSYNEQFF
many,NA,TRBJ2-1,TRBV5-6,TGTGCCAGCAGCTTGGTAAGGAGTTGGGACAATGAGCAGTTCTTC,CASSLVRSWDNEQFF
many,TRBD1,TRBJ1-5,TRBV19,TGTGCCAGTAGCCCTCCGGACAGGTCGAGGCAGCCCCAGCATTTT,CASSPPDRSRQPQHF
medium-sized,TRBD2,TRBJ2-1,TRBV6-4,TGTGCCAGCAGTATAAGAAGCGGGACTTACAATGAGCAGTTCTTC,CASSIRSGTYNEQFF
many,TRBD2,TRBJ2-3,TRBV12-3/TRBV12-4,TGTGCCAGCAGGGGACTAGCGGGAAGCACAGATACGCAGTATTTT,CASRGLAGSTDTQYF
NA,NA,TRBJ1-2,TRBV7-2,TGTGCCAGCAGCTTTAATGGGGCCCACACCTTC,CASSFNGAHTF
many,NA,TRBJ2-1,TRBV3-1,TGTGCCAGCAGCCGAGGAGGGGGGGAGCAGTTCTTC,CASSRGGGEQFF
many,TRBD1,TRBJ2-2,TRBV9,TGTGCCAGCAGCACGCGGACAGGGTTCACCGGGGAGCTGTTTTTT,CASSTRTGFTGELFF
many,NA,TRBJ2-1,TRBV28,TGTGCTAGCAGCTTGTTGATAAATGAGCAGTTCTTC,CASSLLINEQFF
NA,TRBD2,TRBJ2-1,TRBV12-3/TRBV12-4,TGTGCCAGCAGGCCTGGTGAGGTACTCCGCGGGGGTGAGCAGTTCTTC,CASRPGEVLRGGEQFF
once,NA,TRBJ2-3,TRBV11-2,TGTACCAGCAGCATTTACGAGGGATACACAGATACGCAGTATTTT,CTSSIYEGYTDTQYF
medium-sized,NA,TRBJ2-5,TRBV4-2,TGTGCCAGCGGAGTCCGATTGGGGCCGCAAGAGACCCAGTACTTC,CASGVRLGPQETQYF
many,NA,TRBJ2-1,TRBV7-9,TGTGCCACCACGCGAGGCTCCTACAATGAGCAGTTCTTC,CATTRGSYNEQFF
NA,TRBD2,TRBJ2-2,TRBV9,TGTGCCAGCAGCGAGGCGGGAGGCGAGGGCACCGGGGAGCTGTTTTTT,CASSEAGGEGTGELFF
many,NA,TRBJ2-1,TRBV14,TGTGCCAGCAGCCAAGCTTGGCAGGGAATCAGCTCCTACAATGAGCAGTTCTTC,CASSQAWQGISSYNEQFF
many,TRBD2,TRBJ2-5,TRBV2,TGTGCCAGCAGGCTAGCGGGAGGCCAAGAGACCCAGTACTTC,CASRLAGGQETQYF
many,NA,TRBJ1-3,TRBV12-3/TRBV12-4,TGTGCCAGCAGTCTGCGGCCGGGGGAAGTAAACACCATATATTTT,CASSLRPGEVNTIYF
many,NA,TRBJ1-4,TRBV20-1,TGCAGTGCTAGTCCCCAGGTTGAAAAACTGTTTTTT,CSASPQVEKLFF
NA,TRBD1,TRBJ1-2,TRBV29-1,TGCAGCGTTGAGGGACGGGACAGGGGGTCCTATGGCTACACCTTC,CSVEGRDRGSYGYTF
many,NA,TRBJ1-4,TRBV19,TGTGCCAGTAGTATGCGCCCGGGGAACGGCAACGAAAAACTGTTTTTT,CASSMRPGNGNEKLFF
many,NA,TRBJ2-5,TRBV7-9,TGTGCCAGCAGCTGGGCTAGCGAGGGGACCCAGTACTTC,CASSWASEGTQYF
many,NA,TRBJ1-4,TRBV7-9,TGTGCCAGCAGCTGGCAGGGAAATGAAAAACTGTTTTTT,CASSWQGNEKLFF
many,NA,TRBJ2-5,TRBV3-1,TGTGCCAGCAGCCAAGAGGCAGGGGTCGGCGAGACCCAGTACTTC,CASSQEAGVGETQYF
many,TRBD2,TRBJ2-5,TRBV20-1,TGCAGTGCTAGGCCTAGCGGGAGAGTAGGGGGTACCCAGTACTTC,CSARPSGRVGGTQYF
many,NA,TRBJ2-1,TRBV5-6,TGTGCCAGCTACGGCTTCAGCTCCTACAATGAGCAGTTCTTC,CASYGFSSYNEQFF
many,NA,TRBJ2-5,TRBV11-2,TGTGCCAGCAGTTCCGGGGGCCAAGAGACCCAGTACTTC,CASSSGGQETQYF
many,TRBD1,TRBJ1-2,TRBV29-1,TGCAGCGTTGAAGTTGGGACAGGGTATGGCTACACCTTC,CSVEVGTGYGYTF
NA,TRBD2,TRBJ2-3,TRBV10-2,TGCGCCAGCACAACTAGCGGACACCTAGGGGGTACGCAGTATTTT,CASTTSGHLGGTQYF
medium-sized,NA,TRBJ1-2,TRBV20-1,TGCAGTGCTAGACTACAGGGTAGCCATGGCTACACCTTC,CSARLQGSHGYTF